A selection of T cell receptor beta chains follows, all from one sample in a study of OX40 agonist ivuxolimab in advanced cancers. Libraries were prepared by immunoSEQ multiplex PCR; TCRdb keeps only in-frame clonotypes and omits some of them. Altogether over 55,000 clones are present, approximately 89% being singletons, with the ten largest covering 2% to 2.5%. Sequencing was performed on CD4+ or CD8+ T cells sorted from blood, taken in a trial of the OX40 agonist ivuxolimab. Receptor source: an adult with an advanced solid tumor such as melanoma, head and neck, liver or kidney cancer. CDR3s include the opening cysteine and the closing phenylalanine or tryptophan. D genes are given only for firm matches. Part of the rows lack a size; the others show once, few, many or a class for expanded clones.

size: .
D: TRBD2
V: TRBV5-1
J: TRBJ2-7
CDR3: CASSPGLAGGLSSYEQYF
DNA: TGCGCCAGCAGCCCGGGACTAGCGGGAGGGCTCAGCTCCTACGAGCAGTACTTC

size: .
D: .
V: TRBV10-3
J: TRBJ2-2
CDR3: CAIRGETGPTGELFF
DNA: TGTGCCATCAGGGGGGAGACAGGTCCCACCGGGGAGCTGTTTTTT

size: .
D: TRBD2
V: TRBV18
J: TRBJ2-7
CDR3: CASSPAGEPYEQYF
DNA: TGTGCCAGCTCACCAGCGGGGGAGCCCTACGAGCAGTACTTC

size: .
D: .
V: TRBV5-1
J: TRBJ2-1
CDR3: CASSDARYNEQFF
DNA: TGCGCCAGCAGTGATGCGCGGTACAATGAGCAGTTCTTC

size: .
D: TRBD2
V: TRBV4-2
J: TRBJ2-2
CDR3: CASSRTGTSGREVTGELFF
DNA: TGTGCCAGCAGCCGGACCGGGACTAGCGGGAGGGAAGTGACCGGGGAGCTGTTTTTT

size: few
D: .
V: TRBV5-1
J: TRBJ2-1
CDR3: CASTMGDLRNEQFF
DNA: TGCGCCAGCACCATGGGCGACTTAAGGAATGAGCAGTTCTTC

size: .
D: .
V: TRBV28
J: TRBJ1-3
CDR3: CASSLRGSGNTIYF
DNA: TGTGCCAGCAGCCTACGGGGGAGTGGAAACACCATATATTTT

size: .
D: TRBD1
V: TRBV7-2
J: TRBJ1-5
CDR3: CASSLDRGWNQPQHF
DNA: TGTGCCAGCAGCTTAGACAGGGGCTGGAATCAGCCCCAGCATTTT

size: .
D: .
V: TRBV21-1
J: TRBJ1-3
CDR3: CASSKMDTDRRGNTIYF
DNA: TGTGCCAGCAGCAAAATGGACACGGACAGGCGCGGAAACACCATATATTTT

size: .
D: .
V: TRBV7-9
J: TRBJ2-7
CDR3: CASSFGNGAEQYF
DNA: TGTGCCAGCAGCTTTGGAAACGGGGCCGAGCAGTACTTC

size: .
D: .
V: TRBV4-1
J: TRBJ2-1
CDR3: CASSQGVVGSYNEQFF
DNA: TGCGCCAGCAGCCAAGGGGTGGTCGGGTCCTACAATGAGCAGTTCTTC

size: .
D: TRBD2
V: TRBV5-5
J: TRBJ2-3
CDR3: CASRIPGTTYTDTQYF
DNA: TGTGCCAGCAGGATACCCGGGACTACCTACACAGATACGCAGTATTTT

size: once
D: TRBD1
V: TRBV5-1
J: TRBJ2-3
CDR3: CASSPRDRGQVTQYF
DNA: TGCGCCAGCAGCCCGCGGGACAGGGGGCAAGTTACGCAGTATTTT

size: .
D: .
V: TRBV30
J: TRBJ2-3
CDR3: CAGGTSTDTQYF
DNA: TGTGCCGGAGGTACTAGCACAGATACGCAGTATTTT

size: .
D: TRBD1
V: TRBV2
J: TRBJ2-7
CDR3: CASSADRADSEQYF
DNA: TGTGCCAGCAGTGCGGACAGGGCAGATTCCGAGCAGTACTTC

size: .
D: .
V: TRBV5-1
J: TRBJ1-2
CDR3: CASSLDGRGHGYTF
DNA: TGCGCCAGCAGCTTGGATGGCCGGGGGCATGGCTACACCTTC

size: .
D: TRBD2
V: TRBV5-5
J: TRBJ2-3
CDR3: CASSFLPSGEADTQYF
DNA: TGTGCCAGCAGTTTTCTCCCTAGCGGGGAAGCAGATACGCAGTATTTT

size: .
D: .
V: TRBV6-1
J: TRBJ2-5
CDR3: CASSGQGRETQYF
DNA: TGTGCCAGCAGTGGGCAGGGTCGCGAGACCCAGTACTTC